This T cell receptor (beta chain) was retrieved from a study of CD8 T cells in Susac syndrome. Study-wide context: Within the sequenced group of Susac syndrome patients, roughly 6 showed active disease and fewer than 10 were in remission. Patients with Susac syndrome had blood drawn and were at that point therapy-naive, on corticosteroids, or on intravenous immunoglobulin alone. Study conclusions and caveats: The CD4+ T cell repertoires from Susac syndrome exhibited no clonal expansion. As the study acknowledged, the number of individuals in its TCR sequencing and HLA analysis was relatively small.

V lost 3 bases and J lost 1; bases outside the gene matches: 9. This CDR3 has 16 amino acids. Germline CDR1 and CDR2: SGHRS and YFSETQ. An input of roughly 0.5 to 1 ug of RNA was subjected to reverse transcription using random hexamers. TCRdb ran MiXCR on the immunoSEQ multiplex PCR reads and lists one entry per CDR3 protein. The sample lists roughly 250,000 distinct CDR3 sequences; about 96% were seen once. As to this clonotype: What it recognizes is unknown.

The sequencing sample was made of CD4+ T cells from PBMCs. This clonotype originated in a human donor with Susac syndrome. The rearrangement links TRBV5-1 to TRBJ1-1; 7 bases map to TRBD1. The CDR3 coding sequence is TGCGCCAGCAGCTCTTTAAACCGGGACAGGAACACTGAAGCTTTCTTT. Translation: CASSSLNRDRNTEAFF. The entire variable domain, with the rest obtained from reference TRBV5-1 and TRBJ1-1, is as follows: KAGVTQTPRYLIKTRGQQVTLSCSPISGHRSVSWYQQTPGQGLQFLFEYFSETQRNKGNFPGRFSGRQFSNSRSEMNVSTLELGDSALYLCASSSLNRDRNTEAFFGQGTRLTVV.